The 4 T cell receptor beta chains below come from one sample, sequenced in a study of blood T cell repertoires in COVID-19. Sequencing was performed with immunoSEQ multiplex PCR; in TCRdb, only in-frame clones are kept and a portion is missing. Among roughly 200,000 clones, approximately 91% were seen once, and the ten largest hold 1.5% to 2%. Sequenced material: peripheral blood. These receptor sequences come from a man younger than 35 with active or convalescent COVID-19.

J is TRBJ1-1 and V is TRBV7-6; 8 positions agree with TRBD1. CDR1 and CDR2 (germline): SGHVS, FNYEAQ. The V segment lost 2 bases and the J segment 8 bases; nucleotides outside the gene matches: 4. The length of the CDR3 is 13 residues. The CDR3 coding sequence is TGTGCCAGCAGCTTACTCGGACAGGGCGAAGCTTTCTTT. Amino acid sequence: CASSLLGQGEAFF.

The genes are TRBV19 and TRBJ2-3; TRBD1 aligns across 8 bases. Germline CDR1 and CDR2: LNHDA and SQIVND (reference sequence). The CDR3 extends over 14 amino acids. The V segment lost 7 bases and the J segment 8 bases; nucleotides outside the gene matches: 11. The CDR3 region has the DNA TGTGCCAGTACCCTCGCCCCAGGGGGCGCTACGCAGTATTTT. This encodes CASTLAPGGATQYF.

The CDR3 reads CAWKIDRGSYGYTF. CDR3 DNA sequence: TGTGCCTGGAAGATTGACAGGGGATCTTATGGCTACACCTTC. The chain couples TRBV30 to TRBJ1-2; 8 nucleotides agree with TRBD1. Germline-derived CDR1 and CDR2 are GTSNPN and SVGIG (reference sequence). The CDR3 runs to 14 residues. The J segment lost 5 bases and the V segment lost 4 bases, leaving 9 bases of the junction unmatched.

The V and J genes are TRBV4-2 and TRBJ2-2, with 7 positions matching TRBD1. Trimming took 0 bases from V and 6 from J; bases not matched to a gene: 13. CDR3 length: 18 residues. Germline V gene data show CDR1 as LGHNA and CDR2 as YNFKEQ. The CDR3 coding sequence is TGTGCCAGCAGCCAAGATATCAGGGACAGTCTTCCGTCCGGGGAGCTGTTTTTT. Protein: CASSQDIRDSLPSGELFF.